This passage covers 18 T cell receptor beta chains from one sample sequenced in a study of T cells after yellow fever vaccination (dated by TCRdb to between 2017 and 2020). Libraries came from 5' RACE. Sequenced using an Illumina NovaSeq 6000. In-frame beta chains were kept once TCRdb had trimmed the public reads at Q25 with fastp and called clones with MiXCR. Each CDR3 protein gets just one entry, which takes the most common genes and DNA from the rows behind it. In all, the sample holds roughly 350,000 distinct CDR3 sequences, and over 4% of those were seen once. The ten top clones hold around 23% of the sample. The sample's treatment or condition label is to be understood as: live attenuated yellow fever vaccine strain. Sequenced material: PBMCs, taken 5 days after the yellow fever booster vaccination. These receptors were collected from a young man who received the YFV17D yellow fever vaccine.

This clonotype was recorded at least ten times. The J gene is TRBJ1-2, the V gene TRBV7-6; 9 positions match TRBD1. V lost 5 bases and J lost 6; bases outside the gene matches: 4. There are 13 residues in the CDR3. Looked up from germline, CDR1 is SGHVS and CDR2 is FNYEAQ. CDR3 residues: CASSPTGGNGYTF. The DNA for the CDR3 is TGTGCCAGCAGCCCGACAGGGGGGAATGGCTACACCTTC.

There are a few counts of this clonotype. The chain joins TRBV7-2 to TRBJ2-3; D is unresolved. Trimming stripped 7 bases from V and 1 base from J, with 15 bases between. Germline CDR1 is SGHTA and CDR2 is FQGNSA. The CDR3 loop spans 15 amino acids. The CDR3 sequence: CASTHVASGTDTQYF. CDR3 sequence (DNA): TGTGCCAGCACCCATGTGGCGTCGGGCACAGATACGCAGTATTTT.

This clonotype occurred many times. The J gene is TRBJ2-3, the V gene TRBV6-6, with TRBD2 matching 7 bases. This CDR3 spans 14 amino acids. Germline V gene data show CDR1 as MNHNY and CDR2 as SVGAGI (reference sequence). V lost 7 bases to trimming and J lost 7 bases; unmatched junction nucleotides: 11. The CDR3 reads CASIQGLERNTQYF. CDR3 coding DNA: TGTGCCAGCATCCAAGGACTAGAGAGAAATACGCAGTATTTT.

This clonotype was detected ten times or more. The chain employs TRBV5-1 and TRBJ2-1; a weak D match, TRBD1 (6 bases). The CDR3 runs 12 residues. Trimming removed 4 bases from V and 5 bases from J, with 7 bases in between. Germline CDR1 SGHRS, CDR2 YFSETQ. The CDR3 spells CASSRTDNEQFF. The CDR3 DNA follows: TGCGCCAGCAGCAGGACAGACAATGAGCAGTTCTTC. Drawing the rest from reference TRBV5-1 and TRBJ2-1, the complete variable domain is KAGVTQTPRYLIKTRGQQVTLSCSPISGHRSVSWYQQTPGQGLQFLFEYFSETQRNKGNFPGRFSGRQFSNSRSEMNVSTLELGDSALYLCASSRTDNEQFFGPGTRLTVL.

The count of this clonotype is one. The CDR3 sequence is CATFETSGANVLTF. CDR3 coding DNA: TGTGCCACCTTCGAAACCTCTGGGGCCAACGTCCTGACTTTC. V and J are TRBV28 and TRBJ2-6; D uncertain. The CDR3 totals 14 residues. V was trimmed by 10 bases and J by 0 bases, leaving 10 bases between them. Germline values: CDR1 MDHEN, CDR2 SYDVKM.

The chain has TRBV20-1 and TRBJ2-7; D is unresolved. The CDR3 has 14 amino acids. Germline-derived CDR1 and CDR2 are DFQATT and SNEGSKA (reference sequence). With 1 base removed from V and 8 bases from J, the gap between germline ends came to 18 bases. The CDR3, as DNA: TGCAGTGCTAGAGGACACCCGGGCACTCGTAAGCAGTACGTC. The encoded protein is CSARGHPGTRKQYV.

The chain recombines TRBV5-1 with TRBJ2-7; a possible D gene is TRBD1 (5 bases). This CDR3 has 12 residues. The V gene's germline CDR1 is SGHRS and CDR2 YFSETQ. Trimming stripped 4 bases from V and 5 bases from J, with 10 bases between. DNA for the CDR3: TGCGCCAGCAGCCTGGACACCCACGAGCAGTACTTC. This encodes CASSLDTHEQYF.

V gene TRBV2 combines with J gene TRBJ2-5; 15 bases are a match to TRBD2. There are 17 residues in the CDR3. Germline loops: CDR1 SNHLY, CDR2 FYNNEI. With V trimmed by 5 bases and J by 2 bases, 6 bases remained unmatched. CDR3 protein: CASSPGTSGGRQETQYF. CDR3 bases: TGTGCCAGCAGTCCCGGGACTAGCGGGGGGCGACAAGAGACCCAGTACTTC.

The V gene is TRBV7-2, the J gene TRBJ2-1; the D gene is possibly TRBD2 (6 bases). Trimming took 3 bases from V and 5 from J, leaving 14 bases between them. The CDR3 loop spans 15 amino acids. CDR1 is SGHTA, CDR2 FQGNSA, per germline. This CDR3 is CASSFSGGYDNEQFF. CDR3 bases: TGTGCCAGCAGCTTTAGCGGAGGCTATGACAATGAGCAGTTCTTC.

The chain carries TRBV7-8 and TRBJ1-5, with D uncertain. V was pared by 4 bases and J by 4 bases, with 17 bases between. In germline, CDR1 is SGHVS, CDR2 FQNEAQ. The length of the CDR3 is 16 residues. This chain's CDR3 is CASSSPNGGVNQPQHF. CDR3 in DNA: TGTGCCAGCAGCTCTCCAAACGGTGGGGTAAATCAGCCCCAGCATTTT.

The J gene is TRBJ2-2, the V gene TRBV7-2; 9 bases map to TRBD2. CDR3 size: 16 residues. Germline trimming cut 5 bases from V and 5 bases from J; bases unmatched to any gene: 9. Germline V gene data show CDR1 as SGHTA and CDR2 as FQGNSA. The CDR3 DNA reads as TGTGCCAGCAGCCTACAGACCCTAGCGGGGACCGGGGAGCTGTTTTTT. Translating it yields CASSLQTLAGTGELFF.

This chain uses TRBV4-3 with TRBJ2-7; 7 bases agree with TRBD2. This CDR3 has 15 residues. The V gene end was trimmed by 0 bases and the J gene end by 5 bases; junction bases not matched to a gene: 7. The germline V gene encodes CDR1 LGHNA and CDR2 YSLEER. The CDR3: CASSQDWGGNDEQYF. DNA of the CDR3: TGCGCCAGCAGCCAAGATTGGGGGGGAAACGACGAGCAGTACTTC.

At least ten counts were recorded for this clonotype. The CDR3 protein is CASSPGTFEETQYF. The CDR3 nucleotides are TGTGCCAGCAGCCCCGGGACTTTCGAAGAGACCCAGTACTTC. The J gene is TRBJ2-5, the V gene TRBV7-7, with D perhaps matching TRBD2 (6 bases). Trimming removed 5 bases at V and 3 bases at J, with 13 bases between. Germline lookup yields CDR1 SSHAT and CDR2 FNYEAQ (reference sequence). This CDR3 contains 14 residues. Complete variable domain (other parts from reference TRBV7-7 and TRBJ2-5): GAGVSQSPRYKVTKRGQDVTLRCDPISSHATLYWYQQALGQGPEFLTYFNYEAQPDKSGLPSDRFSAERPEGSISTLTIQRTEQRDSAMYRCASSPGTFEETQYFGPGTRLLVL.

This rearrangement joins TRBV19 to TRBJ1-2, with no clear D. This CDR3 spans 13 amino acids. Germline assignment: CDR1 LNHDA and CDR2 SQIVND (reference sequence). The germline V and J ends were trimmed by 6 bases and 5 bases, with 13 bases remaining between them. The CDR3 DNA follows: TGTGCCAGTAGATCCCACAATGAATATGGCTACACCTTC. Residues: CASRSHNEYGYTF. The whole variable domain, remainder taken from reference TRBV19 and TRBJ1-2, is DGGITQSPKYLFRKEGQNVTLSCEQNLNHDAMYWYRQDPGQGLRLIYYSQIVNDFQKGDIAEGYSVSREKKESFPLTVTSAQKNPTAFYLCASRSHNEYGYTFGSGTRLTVV.

This chain uses TRBV10-2 with TRBJ2-1; 9 nucleotides agree with TRBD1. The CDR3 runs to 14 residues. The germline V gene encodes CDR1 WSHSY and CDR2 SAAADI. The V segment lost 9 bases and the J segment 0 bases; nucleotides outside the gene matches: 3. CDR3 in amino acids: CARGDRDSYNEQFF. CDR3 sequence (DNA): TGCGCCAGGGGGGACAGGGACTCCTACAATGAGCAGTTCTTC.

The rearrangement links TRBV25-1 to TRBJ2-1, with 10 bases lining up with TRBD2. The junction had 15 bases not matched to a gene; V was cut back by 8 bases and J by 8 bases. The CDR3 loop spans 16 amino acids. Germline CDR1 reads MGHDK; CDR2 reads SYGVNS. The CDR3 region has the DNA TGTGCCAGCGGTCTAGCGGGGGCCCCCCTTAGCCATGAGCAGTTCTTC. Its translation: CASGLAGAPLSHEQFF. The full variable domain, in which reference TRBV25-1 and TRBJ2-1 provide the parts outside the CDR3, is EADIYQTPRYLVIGTGKKITLECSQTMGHDKMYWYQQDPGMELHLIHYSYGVNSTEKGDLSSESTVSRIRTEHFPLTLESARPSHTSQYLCASGLAGAPLSHEQFFGPGTRLTVL.

This sequence joins TRBV25-1 and TRBJ1-3; no clear D gene. Germline CDR1 MGHDK, CDR2 SYGVNS. This CDR3 has 15 amino acids. Trimming stripped 0 bases from V and 0 bases from J, with 6 bases between. The CDR3 sequence is CASSEYTVSGNTIYF. The CDR3 nucleotides read TGTGCCAGCAGTGAATACACAGTCTCTGGAAACACCATATATTTT. Together with reference TRBV25-1 and TRBJ1-3, the CDR3 gives the full variable domain: EADIYQTPRYLVIGTGKKITLECSQTMGHDKMYWYQQDPGMELHLIHYSYGVNSTEKGDLSSESTVSRIRTEHFPLTLESARPSHTSQYLCASSEYTVSGNTIYFGEGSWLTVV.

Comment on this clonotype: Possible read error: a much larger clone is one base away. V usage is TRBV7-2 and J usage is TRBJ2-4; D is unresolved. The germline CDR1 and CDR2 sequences are SGHTA and FQGNSA. This CDR3 region has 16 residues. In DNA form, the CDR3 reads TGTGCCAGCAGCTTAGACTACGCCGGGCCCCAAAACATTCTGTACTTC. This translates into CASSLDYAGPQNILYF.